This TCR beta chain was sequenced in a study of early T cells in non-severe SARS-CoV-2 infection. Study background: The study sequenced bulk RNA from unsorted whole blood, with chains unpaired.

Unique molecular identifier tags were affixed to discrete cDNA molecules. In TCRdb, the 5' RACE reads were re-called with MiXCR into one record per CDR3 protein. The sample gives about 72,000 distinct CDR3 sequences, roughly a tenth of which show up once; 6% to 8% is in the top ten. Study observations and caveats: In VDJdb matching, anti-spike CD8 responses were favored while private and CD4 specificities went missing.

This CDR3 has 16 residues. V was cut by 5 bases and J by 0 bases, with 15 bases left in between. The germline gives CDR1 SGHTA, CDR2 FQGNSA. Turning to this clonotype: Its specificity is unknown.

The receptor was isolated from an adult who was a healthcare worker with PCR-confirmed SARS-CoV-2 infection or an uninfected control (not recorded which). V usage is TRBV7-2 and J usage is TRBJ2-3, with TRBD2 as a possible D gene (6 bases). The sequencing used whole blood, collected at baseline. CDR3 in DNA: TGTGCCAGCAGCACAGTTGGAGGGGCGAGCACAGATACGCAGTATTTT. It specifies CASSTVGGASTDTQYF.